The sequence of this TCR beta chain was determined in a study of neurological immune-mediated disorders. At least ten counts were recorded for this clonotype. Its antigen is still unknown. Unsorted libraries were generated from 2 million PBMCs held at -80 degrees C. Germline CDR1 reads DFQATT; CDR2 reads SNEGSKA (reference sequence). V was pared by 6 bases and J by 3 bases, with 23 bases between. This CDR3 comprises 16 residues. The study's findings and limits: Expanded clones shared no CDR3 amino acid sequences across subjects, suggesting private repertoires in all groups. Patients with HTLV-1-associated myelopathy showed the most TCR clonal expansion. Those with multiple sclerosis showed the least, falling below healthy controls.

With 10-nucleotide random UMIs included, cDNA was synthesized by 5'RACE. From the 5' RACE reads, TCRdb called clonotypes with MiXCR, one entry per CDR3 protein. The sample comprises 35,000 or so distinct CDR3 sequences, 10% of which are singletons, and 6.6% rests with the top ten. The receptor's source is a woman aged 25 to 45 with HTLV-1-associated myelopathy (HAM/TSP). Sample: PBMCs. The gene calls are TRBV20-1 and TRBJ1-1; a weak D match, TRBD1 (6 bases). CDR3 coding DNA: TGCAGTGCCCAATGGGGGCTAGGCAGGGGTTACACTGAAGCTTTCTTT. This translates into CSAQWGLGRGYTEAFF.